This TCR beta chain is drawn from a study of cytomegalovirus exposure and HLA in healthy donors. The table came from immunoSEQ multiplex PCR; TCRdb's copy has only in-frame clones and leaves some out. This sample has under 400,000 clones, with approximately 90% found just once. Findings and caveats of the study: One later analysis, an examination of the approximately 130 validation repertoires, found that first-cohort TCR clusters tended to co-occur in them. In vitro testing confirmed a few CMV-associated chains as specific for CMV antigens. The study flagged about 150 TCR beta chains as cytomegalovirus-associated.

This clone was seen once. Its antigen is as yet unknown. The sequence was obtained from a woman under 30 in good health and CMV-seronegative. The source material was PBMCs.

CDR3 DNA sequence: TGTGCCAGCAGTGGGGCGGGACAGAATCCTTATGGCTACACCTTC. Translation gives CASSGAGQNPYGYTF. V usage is TRBV28 and J usage is TRBJ1-2; 7 bases align to TRBD1. Germline V gene sequence: CDR1 MDHEN, CDR2 SYDVKM. The J segment lost 5 bases and the V segment lost 5 bases, leaving 11 bases of the junction unmatched. There are 15 residues in the CDR3.